The 24 T cell receptor beta chains below were found in one sample sequenced in a study of cytomegalovirus exposure and HLA in healthy donors. Use of 60 Vbeta and 13 Jbeta primers characterized the PCR. Produced via immunoSEQ multiplex PCR; TCRdb's table is partial and in-frame only. The table for this sample gives approximately 30,000 clones. Sequencing used PBMCs. These receptors came from a man in his forties in good health and CMV-seronegative.

This sequence joins TRBV27 and TRBJ2-6; 9 bases align to TRBD1. The CDR3 is made up of 17 amino acids. CDR1 and CDR2 from the germline V gene are MNHEY and SMNVEV (reference sequence). V was pared by 5 bases and J by 4 bases, with 9 bases of the junction left unmatched. CDR3 sequence: CASSPGQGLSGANVLTF. The CDR3 coding sequence is TGTGCCAGCAGTCCGGGACAGGGCCTTTCAGGGGCCAACGTCCTGACTTTC.

V and J are TRBV15 and TRBJ1-4; 7 nucleotides line up with TRBD1. Trimming took 0 bases from V and 8 from J; bases not matched to a gene: 6. Germline CDR1 LNHNV, CDR2 YYDKDF (reference sequence). The CDR3 covers 15 residues. The DNA for the CDR3 is TGTGCCACCAGCAGAGATACAGGGGTGAGGGAAAAACTGTTTTTT. Amino acids: CATSRDTGVREKLFF.

The chain links TRBV4-2 to TRBJ2-5; D is uncertain. Trimming removed 0 bases at V and 9 bases at J, with 8 bases between. CDR1 LGHNA and CDR2 YNFKEQ come from the germline V gene. This CDR3 comprises 12 residues. CDR3 loop: CASSQEVGAQYF. CDR3 coding DNA: TGTGCCAGCAGCCAAGAAGTGGGCGCCCAGTACTTC.

The V gene is TRBV2, the J gene TRBJ2-7; no clear D. CDR1 is SNHLY and CDR2 is FYNNEI in the germline V gene. Trimming removed 6 bases at V and 3 bases at J, with 9 bases between. The CDR3 extends over 12 amino acids. The CDR3 DNA follows: TGTGCCAGCAGCACGTCCGGCTACGAGCAGTACTTC. As protein: CASSTSGYEQYF.

This chain joins TRBV18 and TRBJ2-7, with 7 bases lining up with TRBD1. Germline V gives CDR1 KGHSH, CDR2 LQKENI. V gave up 6 bases and J gave up 2 bases; unmatched junction bases: 10. The CDR3 extends over 15 amino acids. CDR3 DNA: TGTGCCAGCTCCCCTCGGACAGGTTCTACCTACGAGCAGTACTTC. It yields the protein CASSPRTGSTYEQYF.

The genes are TRBV30 and TRBJ2-7; D is uncertain. Per germline, CDR1 GTSNPN and CDR2 SVGIG (reference sequence). V was shortened by 0 bases and J by 3 bases, with 12 bases between the two germline ends. CDR3 length: 14 residues. This CDR3 reads CAWSVRELLYEQYF. DNA of the CDR3: TGTGCCTGGAGTGTACGTGAACTCCTCTACGAGCAGTACTTC.

The gene calls are TRBV6-5 and TRBJ1-5, with a possible D match to TRBD1 (6 bases). Looked up from germline, CDR1 is MNHEY and CDR2 is SVGAGI. This CDR3 spans 14 amino acids. Trimming took 5 bases from V and 2 from J, leaving 10 bases between them. CDR3 protein: CASSTGYGNQPQHF. The CDR3, as DNA: TGTGCCAGCAGTACAGGGTATGGCAATCAGCCCCAGCATTTT.

The chain joins TRBV5-1 to TRBJ2-5; TRBD2 agrees at 14 bases. J was trimmed by 3 bases and V by 4 bases; bases with no gene match: 8. CDR1 is SGHRS and CDR2 is YFSETQ in the germline V gene. The CDR3 runs 17 residues. The CDR3 DNA reads TGCGCCAGCAGCCAAGCGGGACTAGCGGGAGCGGAAGAGACCCAGTACTTC. Its translation: CASSQAGLAGAEETQYF.

This sequence joins TRBV19 and TRBJ2-5; maybe TRBD1 (6 bases). CDR3 length: 15 amino acids. V dropped 5 bases and J dropped 4 bases, with 17 bases sitting between them. Germline V lookup: CDR1 LNHDA, CDR2 SQIVND (reference sequence). CDR3 amino acids: CASSLGVQGGETQYF. For the CDR3, the DNA is TGTGCCAGTAGTCTTGGCGTCCAAGGGGGAGAGACCCAGTACTTC. Supplemented by reference TRBV19 and TRBJ2-5, the full variable domain reads DGGITQSPKYLFRKEGQNVTLSCEQNLNHDAMYWYRQDPGQGLRLIYYSQIVNDFQKGDIAEGYSVSREKKESFPLTVTSAQKNPTAFYLCASSLGVQGGETQYFGPGTRLLVL.

The chain combines TRBV9 with TRBJ1-1, with TRBD1 matching over 7 bases. After removal of 4 bases from V and 0 bases from J, the junction contained 6 bases not matched to a gene. This CDR3 comprises 15 residues. Germline loops: CDR1 SGDLS, CDR2 YYNGEE. The CDR3 sequence: CASSPPGTVNTEAFF. DNA of the CDR3: TGTGCCAGCAGCCCCCCCGGGACAGTGAACACTGAAGCTTTCTTT.

The J gene is TRBJ2-3, the V gene TRBV5-1, with a possible D match to TRBD2 (6 bases). The CDR3 contains 17 residues. V dropped 0 bases and J dropped 7 bases, with 21 bases sitting between them. The V gene's germline CDR1 is SGHRS and CDR2 YFSETQ. DNA for the CDR3: TGCGCCAGCAGCTTGGAGGGTCGCGGGACGGACGTAAATACGCAGTATTTT. It is translated as CASSLEGRGTDVNTQYF.

The genes are TRBV29-1 and TRBJ2-7; no clear D. The V end lost 4 bases, the J end lost 2 bases, and 15 bases lay between the germline ends. This CDR3 spans 14 amino acids. CDR1 and CDR2 from the germline V gene are SQVTM and ANQGSEA. As DNA, the CDR3 is TGCAGCGTTGGAGGCCCGAGAGACCCCTACGAGCAGTACTTC. This encodes CSVGGPRDPYEQYF.

V and J are TRBV5-5 and TRBJ2-7; 9 bases fit TRBD1. From germline, CDR1 is SGHKS and CDR2 YYEKEE (reference sequence). Trimming at V came to 3 bases and at J to 4 bases, leaving 2 bases not matched to a gene. The CDR3 covers 13 residues. The DNA of the CDR3 is TGTGCCAGCAGCTCCGGGACAGGGTACGAGCAGTACTTC. It specifies CASSSGTGYEQYF.

V is TRBV9 and J is TRBJ1-4, with 8 nucleotides matching TRBD1. V lost 3 bases to trimming and J lost 8 bases; unmatched junction nucleotides: 6. CDR1 is SGDLS, CDR2 YYNGEE, per germline. This CDR3 is built from 14 residues. The CDR3 region is CASSDGQGREKLFF. In DNA form, the CDR3 reads TGTGCCAGCAGCGACGGACAGGGAAGGGAAAAACTGTTTTTT.

The chain links TRBV4-1 to TRBJ1-5; TRBD1 agrees at 11 bases. From germline, CDR1 is MGHRA and CDR2 YSYEKL. CDR3 size: 19 residues. V trimming: 4 bases; J trimming: 5 bases; junction bases outside the gene matches: 16. The DNA for the CDR3 is TGCGCCAGCAGCCGACGGACCCCGATCCGGGACAGGGGGGATCAGCCCCAGCATTTT. It encodes CASSRRTPIRDRGDQPQHF.

The chain is built from TRBV15 and TRBJ1-4, with TRBD1 identical over 7 bases. Germline trimming cut 3 bases from V and 3 bases from J; bases unmatched to any gene: 4. Germline V gene lookup returns CDR1 LNHNV and CDR2 YYDKDF (reference sequence). The CDR3 is 15 amino acids. The CDR3 DNA sequence: TGTGCCACCAGCAGGGAGGGGGCGGCTAATGAAAAACTGTTTTTT. It encodes CATSREGAANEKLFF.

V gene TRBV12-5 combines with J gene TRBJ1-1; maybe TRBD1 (6 bases). The CDR3 is 15 residues long. In germline, CDR1 is LGHNT, CDR2 FRNRAP. Trimming took off 2 bases at V and 0 bases at J, with 10 bases between the two ends. The CDR3 DNA is TGTGCTAGTGGTTTGCACAGGGACCTGAACACTGAAGCTTTCTTT. Its translation is CASGLHRDLNTEAFF.

V gene TRBV27 combines with J gene TRBJ2-1; 7 nucleotides align to TRBD2. Germline V gene data show CDR1 as MNHEY and CDR2 as SMNVEV (reference sequence). CDR3 length: 18 residues. With 9 bases clipped from V and 0 bases from J, the junction kept 17 bases outside the gene matches. The CDR3 bases are TGTGCCAGGGCATATGGGACGGGGGGAGAGTGCTCCTACAATGAGCAGTTCTTC. This translates into CARAYGTGGECSYNEQFF.

The chain recombines TRBV6-5 with TRBJ2-5, with D perhaps TRBD2 (5 bases). Germline V lookup: CDR1 MNHEY, CDR2 SVGAGI. CDR3 length: 13 residues. V was pared by 4 bases and J by 4 bases, with 10 bases between. The CDR3 spells CASSSVAGETQYF. Written as DNA, the CDR3 is TGTGCCAGCAGTTCTGTCGCGGGAGAGACCCAGTACTTC.

CDR3 in amino acids: CAWISRTGGWVNTEAFF. The CDR3 DNA follows: TGTGCCTGGATTAGCAGGACAGGGGGCTGGGTGAACACTGAAGCTTTCTTT. The chain carries TRBV30 and TRBJ1-1, with 11 nucleotides matching TRBD1. Germline V lookup: CDR1 GTSNPN, CDR2 SVGIG (reference sequence). V dropped 4 bases and J dropped 0; count of bases not matched to a gene: 10. This CDR3 spans 17 amino acids.

The V call is TRBV5-4, the J call TRBJ2-1, with D possibly being TRBD1 (5 bases). Germline values: CDR1 SGHNT, CDR2 YYREEE (reference sequence). V was clipped by 0 bases and J by 2 bases, with 9 bases between them. The CDR3 runs 15 residues. Here the CDR3 reads CASSLDAGPYNEQFF. The DNA of the CDR3 is TGTGCCAGCAGCTTGGATGCAGGGCCCTACAATGAGCAGTTCTTC.

The V call is TRBV4-3, the J call TRBJ2-3, with D perhaps TRBD1 (6 bases). Germline CDR1 and CDR2: LGHNA and YSLEER. This CDR3 region has 13 residues. Trimming took 4 bases from V and 5 from J, leaving 10 bases between them. The CDR3: CASSLIGGDTQYF. Here the CDR3 DNA reads TGCGCCAGCAGCCTAATAGGGGGAGATACGCAGTATTTT.

V is TRBV2 and J is TRBJ2-1; TRBD2 agrees at 12 bases. Germline lookup yields CDR1 SNHLY and CDR2 FYNNEI. CDR3 size: 15 residues. V trimming: 7 bases; J trimming: 15 bases; junction bases outside the gene matches: 16. CDR3 coding DNA: TGTGCCAGCACTGCGCCTCTGACTAGCGGGAGTTTAGGGTTCTTC. Translating gives CASTAPLTSGSLGFF.

This rearrangement joins TRBV18 to TRBJ1-2, with TRBD1 matching 9 bases. The V gene's germline CDR1 is KGHSH and CDR2 LQKENI. The CDR3 contains 15 residues. Losses at the gene ends were 2 bases for V and 6 bases for J; bases not matched to a gene: 7. The CDR3, as DNA: TGTGCCAGCTCACCAGAAGGGACAGGGACGAATGGCTACACCTTC. It is translated as CASSPEGTGTNGYTF.